The clone carrying this TCR beta chain was recorded a few times. A clone one base away is much larger, so this may be a read error. Investigators profiled TCR beta VDJ and CDR3 from genomic DNA template. TCRdb re-called the reads with MiXCR, one entry per CDR3 protein. The sample holds around 190,000 distinct CDR3 sequences, less than 70% seen once. This record comes from a study of CD8+CD57+ T cells in acquired aplastic anemia. This receptor was taken from a human donor in good health, serving as a control. Sequencing was done on a sample of sorted CD4+, CD8+, or CD8+CD57+ T cells (not recorded which) from PBMCs.

CDR3 protein: CASGRQGEGGELFF. CDR3 DNA: TGTGCCAGCGGTAGACAGGGGGAAGGGGGGGAGCTGTTTTTT. The J gene is TRBJ2-2, the V gene TRBV28; 9 bases are shared with TRBD1. This CDR3 has 14 residues. The germline gives CDR1 MDHEN, CDR2 SYDVKM. The V segment lost 8 bases and the J segment 8 bases; nucleotides outside the gene matches: 9. Looking up the rest from reference TRBV28 and TRBJ2-2 gives the full variable domain: DVKVTQSSRYLVKRTGEKVFLECVQDMDHENMFWYRQDPGLGLRLIYFSYDVKMKEKGDIPEGYSVSREKKERFSLILESASTNQTSMYLCASGRQGEGGELFFGEGSRLTVL.